Below are 3 T cell receptor beta chains sequenced from a single sample in a study of blood T cell repertoires in COVID-19. Data came from immunoSEQ multiplex PCR; TCRdb stores just in-frame clones and leaves some out. The sample holds tens of thousands of clones, 89% seen once. Material: peripheral blood. Receptor source: a woman aged 45-65 years with active COVID-19.

V and J are TRBV9 and TRBJ2-2; D not certain. This CDR3 contains 13 residues. V was pared by 0 bases and J by 11 bases, with 11 bases between. Per the germline V gene, CDR1 is SGDLS and CDR2 is YYNGEE. In nucleotides, the CDR3 is TGTGCCAGCAGCGTAGGTATGGTAGCTGAGCTGTTTTTT. This gives the protein CASSVGMVAELFF.

V and J are TRBV10-2 and TRBJ1-1, with D perhaps TRBD1 (6 bases). The CDR3 covers 15 residues. The germline V gene has CDR1 WSHSY and CDR2 SAAADI. Deletions cut 3 bases from V and 0 bases from J, with 11 bases between. CDR3 sequence (DNA): TGCGCCAGCAGTGAAACAGGGTATTTGAACACTGAAGCTTTCTTT. Its translation: CASSETGYLNTEAFF.

This clone showed up just once. The rearrangement uses TRBV7-8 and TRBJ1-1; D is unresolved. CDR1 is SGHVS, CDR2 FQNEAQ, per germline. The CDR3 covers 15 residues. V lost 6 bases, J lost 0 bases, and 14 bases lay in between. This CDR3 reads CASSYQVSLNTEAFF. DNA for the CDR3: TGTGCCAGCAGTTACCAGGTCTCTTTGAACACTGAAGCTTTCTTT.